The clone carrying this T cell receptor (beta chain) was recorded a few times. What it binds is unknown. The CDR3 sequence is 14 residues long. Germline V lookup: CDR1 MNHEY, CDR2 SMNVEV (reference sequence). J was trimmed by 0 bases and V by 6 bases; bases with no gene match: 1. CD4+CD45RO+CD25- cells were isolated as memory CD4+ T cells. After constant-region reverse-primer amplification, full-length variable regions underwent semi-nested PCR with Nested Universal Primer A. Using its own MiXCR run on the 5' RACE reads, TCRdb lists one record per CDR3 protein. The repertoire holds tens of thousands of distinct CDR3 sequences, 28% seen once, with 3% to 4% in the top ten. General study findings and limits: Tumor-infiltrating Treg TCR alpha and beta sequences overlapped most with tumor naive CD4+ T cells, then blood naive. The larger cohort examined one V-J beta rearrangement, not whole repertoires.

This receptor was identified in a female donor with breast cancer. The chain couples TRBV27 to TRBJ2-2; 7 bases line up with TRBD2. Source material: tumor-infiltrating memory CD4+ T cells sorted from the breast tumor. Subset reported: memory CD4+ T cells, CD4+CD45RO+CD25-. The CDR3 spells CASRLASNTGELFF. CDR3 sequence (DNA): TGTGCCAGCAGACTAGCGTCGAACACCGGGGAGCTGTTTTTT.